The next 27 T cell receptor beta chains were all read from a single sample in a study of graft-versus-host responses after intestinal transplantation. Their antigens are not known. This table comes from immunoSEQ multiplex PCR, and its TCRdb copy is limited to in-frame clones, with some not included. The top ten clones hold 7% to 9.5% of a sample with some 80,000 clones, around 90% of them seen once. The specimen comprised unstimulated CD8+ T cells sorted from spleen or lymph node cells, sampled before transplant. The receptor source for this set is a human donor who was the organ donor for an intestinal transplant.

This clone came up once. The V and J genes are TRBV19 and TRBJ2-1; 8 bases fit TRBD2. Germline-derived CDR1 and CDR2 are LNHDA and SQIVND (reference sequence). The CDR3 contains 17 residues. Germline trimming cut 5 bases from V and 0 bases from J; bases unmatched to any gene: 9. CDR3 DNA sequence: TGTGCCAGTAGTCTTTCAGCCGGGACTAGCTCCTACAATGAGCAGTTCTTC. Its protein product is CASSLSAGTSSYNEQFF.

The chain has TRBV11-2 and TRBJ1-1; 11 positions match TRBD1. The germline V gene encodes CDR1 SGHAT and CDR2 FQNNGV. J lost 5 bases, V lost 10 bases, and 6 bases had no gene match. There are 13 residues in the CDR3. CDR3 sequence reads: CAIWTGGLTEAFF. CDR3 DNA: TGTGCCATTTGGACAGGGGGCTTAACTGAAGCTTTCTTT.

The chain has TRBV10-2 and TRBJ1-2; the D is unclear. CDR1 WSHSY and CDR2 SAAADI come from the germline V gene. The CDR3 is 13 residues long. V lost 0 bases and J 3 bases, leaving 5 bases between the germline ends. CDR3 in DNA: TGCGCCAGCAGTGAGTCGAGGGACTATGGCTACACCTTC. This encodes CASSESRDYGYTF.

The chain links TRBV4-1 to TRBJ1-1; D gene unclear. Germline lookup yields CDR1 MGHRA and CDR2 YSYEKL. The CDR3 extends over 15 amino acids. The V and J ends lost 0 bases and 4 bases respectively, with 12 bases between them. The CDR3 loop is CASSQESGVGTEAFF. The CDR3 nucleotides are TGCGCCAGCAGCCAAGAATCCGGGGTCGGCACTGAAGCTTTCTTT.

The chain joins TRBV4-2 to TRBJ2-3, with no clear D. Between the trimmed V and J ends, which lost 0 bases and 6 bases, there was a span of 10 bases. The CDR3 contains 14 residues. Germline CDR1 reads LGHNA; CDR2 reads YNFKEQ. The CDR3 DNA reads TGTGCCAGCAGCCAAGATATCGGCGTGGATACGCAGTATTTT. It specifies CASSQDIGVDTQYF.

V and J are TRBV23-1 and TRBJ2-2; 9 bases line up with TRBD1. TRBV23-1 is placed among ORFs of uncertain function. With V trimmed by 6 bases and J by 4 bases, 6 bases remained unmatched. The CDR3 is 15 amino acids. The CDR3: CASRQGAVSTGELFF. DNA of the CDR3: TGCGCCAGCAGACAGGGGGCGGTAAGCACCGGGGAGCTGTTTTTT.

The rearrangement joins TRBV7-9 to TRBJ2-7; D could derive from TRBD1 or TRBD2 (5 bases each). CDR1 SEHNR and CDR2 FQNEAQ come from the germline V gene (reference sequence). The V end lost 6 bases, the J end lost 6 bases, and 18 bases lay between the germline ends. The length of the CDR3 is 14 residues. Here the CDR3 reads CASSTSRGWGEQYF. The CDR3 nucleotides read TGTGCCAGCAGTACGAGCCGGGGCTGGGGCGAGCAGTACTTC.

The rearrangement links TRBV5-4 to TRBJ1-1; a weak D match, TRBD1 (5 bases). This CDR3 contains 15 residues. V was trimmed by 5 bases and J by 1 base, leaving 15 bases between them. Germline V gives CDR1 SGHNT, CDR2 YYREEE (reference sequence). In nucleotides, the CDR3 is TGTGCCAGCAGGACCCCACAGGATAGGAACACTGAAGCTTTCTTT. It is translated as CASRTPQDRNTEAFF.

The chain carries TRBV10-3 and TRBJ1-4; 11 bases fit TRBD1. CDR1 is ENHRY, CDR2 SYGVKD, per germline. This CDR3 has 17 amino acids. V was pared by 6 bases and J by 8 bases, with 14 bases of the junction left unmatched. CDR3 DNA: TGTGCCATCAGCCACCGGGACAGGGGGGTAGAAAACGAAAAACTGTTTTTT. Amino acids: CAISHRDRGVENEKLFF.

This chain links TRBV27 with TRBJ1-2, with a weak D call TRBD1 (5 bases). Deletions cut 5 bases from V and 8 bases from J, with 15 bases between. Germline assignment: CDR1 MNHEY and CDR2 SMNVEV (reference sequence). The CDR3 runs to 13 residues. The CDR3 DNA is TGTGCCAGCAGTCTAGTGGGGGGTCGGGGCTACACCTTC. Amino acids: CASSLVGGRGYTF.

The chain links TRBV19 to TRBJ1-2; D is unresolved. Trimming pared 5 bases from V and 6 bases from J, leaving 13 bases between. Germline assignment: CDR1 LNHDA and CDR2 SQIVND (reference sequence). This CDR3 has 13 amino acids. Here the CDR3 reads CASSPIGLNGYTF. The CDR3 DNA is TGTGCCAGTAGTCCAATCGGGTTAAATGGCTACACCTTC.

The V call is TRBV4-1, the J call TRBJ1-2; D is unclear. The CDR3 is made up of 14 amino acids. Germline V gives CDR1 MGHRA, CDR2 YSYEKL. Trimming pared 0 bases from V and 4 bases from J, leaving 9 bases between. Here the CDR3 DNA reads TGCGCCAGCAGCCAAGACATGATGGGCTATGGCTACACCTTC. Amino acid sequence: CASSQDMMGYGYTF.

This chain uses TRBV25-1 with TRBJ1-1; 9 bases fit TRBD1. After removal of 5 bases from V and 7 bases from J, the junction contained 8 bases not matched to a gene. Germline V gives CDR1 MGHDK, CDR2 SYGVNS. This CDR3 region has 14 residues. CDR3 DNA: TGTGCCAGCAGTCCCGAGGGACAGGGTGGTGAAGCTTTCTTT. Translated, it gives CASSPEGQGGEAFF.

This chain uses TRBV13 with TRBJ1-5; D unresolved. Trimming stripped 0 bases from V and 7 bases from J, with 4 bases between. The CDR3 consists of 12 residues. CDR1 is PRHDT and CDR2 is FYEKMQ in the germline V gene (reference sequence). The CDR3 nucleotides read TGTGCCAGCAGCTTAGGCGGGCAGCCCCAGCATTTT. This translates into CASSLGGQPQHF. The full variable domain, rest sourced from reference TRBV13 and TRBJ1-5, is AAGVIQSPRHLIKEKRETATLKCYPIPRHDTVYWYQQGPGQDPQFLISFYEKMQSDKGSIPDRFSAQQFSDYHSELNMSSLELGDSALYFCASSLGGQPQHFGDGTRLSIL.

The chain couples TRBV6-5 to TRBJ1-5; 7 positions agree with TRBD1. The CDR3 has 16 amino acids. The junction had 10 bases not matched to a gene; V was cut back by 4 bases and J by 4 bases. Germline V CDR1 and CDR2: MNHEY, SVGAGI. CDR3 nucleotides: TGTGCCAGCAGTTCTACGGACAGGCTCGTGAATCAGCCCCAGCATTTT. Its translation is CASSSTDRLVNQPQHF.

CDR3 loop: CASSQNPDDGYTF. CDR3 coding DNA: TGTGCCAGCAGCCAAAACCCCGACGATGGCTACACCTTC. The rearrangement links TRBV5-8 to TRBJ1-2; D not resolved. CDR1 is SGHTS and CDR2 is YDEGEE in the germline V gene. The CDR3 is 13 amino acids. V dropped 4 bases and J dropped 6 bases, with 13 bases sitting between them. The variable domain in full, completed from reference TRBV5-8 and TRBJ1-2, reads EAGVTQSPTHLIKTRGQQATLRCSPISGHTSVYWYQQALGLGLQFLLWYDEGEERNRGNFPPRFSGRQFPNYSSELNVNALELEDSALYLCASSQNPDDGYTFGSGTRLTVV.

The genes are TRBV6-1 and TRBJ2-2, with D maybe TRBD2 (5 bases). With 1 base removed from V and 1 base from J, the gap between germline ends came to 10 bases. Germline CDR1 MNHNS, CDR2 SASEGT. The CDR3 totals 16 residues. CDR3 residues: CASSEGVALNTGELFF. In DNA form, the CDR3 reads TGTGCCAGCAGTGAAGGGGTAGCGTTGAACACCGGGGAGCTGTTTTTT.

This sequence joins TRBV6-1 and TRBJ2-5, with D possibly being TRBD2 (6 bases). There are 13 residues in the CDR3. V gave up 6 bases and J gave up 7 bases, with 15 bases separating them. In germline, CDR1 is MNHNS, CDR2 SASEGT. CDR3 nucleotide sequence: TGTGCCAGCAGGGGACCAACCGGGGGGACCCAGTACTTC. Translated: CASRGPTGGTQYF.

In its sample, this clone was seen once. This chain links TRBV6-5 with TRBJ2-7; D is perhaps TRBD2 (6 bases). The germline gives CDR1 MNHEY, CDR2 SVGAGI. The CDR3 sequence is 12 residues long. V shed 7 bases and J shed 4 bases, with 11 bases lying between them. The CDR3, as DNA: TGTGCCAGCACCGCCGGGGGTTACGAGCAGTACTTC. Translated, it gives CASTAGGYEQYF.

The chain is built from TRBV6-5 and TRBJ1-2; the D gene is possibly TRBD1 (6 bases). V gave up 0 bases and J gave up 8 bases, with 16 bases separating them. Germline V lookup: CDR1 MNHEY, CDR2 SVGAGI. The CDR3 is made up of 15 amino acids. CDR3 coding DNA: TGTGCCAGCAGTTACTCGAGGGAGGGGGGCGGCGGCTACACCTTC. This gives the protein CASSYSREGGGGYTF.

The count of this clone is one. This chain uses TRBV7-9 with TRBJ2-2, with D unclear. The germline gives CDR1 SEHNR, CDR2 FQNEAQ (reference sequence). The V end was cut by 2 bases, the J end by 6 bases, with 25 bases between. This CDR3 has 19 residues. CDR3 amino acids: CASSLIPVTPFFLAGELFF. The DNA of the CDR3 is TGTGCCAGCAGCTTAATCCCCGTGACACCGTTTTTTCTTGCCGGGGAGCTGTTTTTT.

The CDR3 loop is CASNLSGPRGYEQYF. The CDR3 DNA is TGTGCCAGCAACCTATCCGGGCCTCGGGGTTACGAGCAGTACTTC. The chain combines TRBV6-6 with TRBJ2-7; TRBD2 is a possible D gene (5 bases). Trimming stripped 7 bases from V and 4 bases from J, with 20 bases between. The CDR3 extends over 15 amino acids. Germline V gene sequence: CDR1 MNHNY, CDR2 SVGAGI (reference sequence).

This chain links TRBV6-1 with TRBJ1-5; D is ambiguous. The CDR3 loop spans 15 amino acids. With 6 bases removed from V and 0 bases from J, the gap between germline ends came to 12 bases. Germline values: CDR1 MNHNS, CDR2 SASEGT. CDR3 DNA: TGTGCCAGCAGGCTAGGACCTTATAGCAATCAGCCCCAGCATTTT. It encodes CASRLGPYSNQPQHF.

The chain has TRBV9 and TRBJ2-1, with 9 bases identical to TRBD2. This CDR3 has 16 amino acids. V gave up 3 bases and J gave up 1 base; unmatched junction bases: 5. Germline CDR1 reads SGDLS; CDR2 reads YYNGEE. The CDR3 sequence: CASSGLAGDSYNEQFF. DNA for the CDR3: TGTGCCAGCAGCGGTTTAGCGGGAGATTCCTACAATGAGCAGTTCTTC.

The V call is TRBV6-5, the J call TRBJ1-5; the match to TRBD1 covers 9 bases. The CDR3 loop spans 15 amino acids. Germline lookup yields CDR1 MNHEY and CDR2 SVGAGI. The trim removed 5 bases at V and 4 bases at J, leaving 6 bases unmatched. CDR3 residues: CASSIGQGQNQPQHF. CDR3 coding DNA: TGTGCCAGCAGTATAGGACAGGGGCAGAATCAGCCCCAGCATTTT.

The genes are TRBV19 and TRBJ2-5, with D perhaps TRBD1 (5 bases). The tail of the sequence fits TRBJ2-7 better, so the J call may be wrong. Germline V lookup: CDR1 LNHDA, CDR2 SQIVND (reference sequence). The CDR3 runs 15 residues. Here the CDR3 reads CASSIAQGVSYEQYF. The CDR3 DNA reads as TGTGCCAGTAGTATAGCCCAGGGTGTTTCCTACGAGCAGTACTTC.

A remark on this clone: Other nucleotide sequences from this sample produce the same CDR3. This chain joins TRBV9 and TRBJ2-7; 10 bases are shared with TRBD1. Trimming cost V 2 bases and J 2 bases; bases outside gene matches: 1. Germline CDR1 and CDR2: SGDLS and YYNGEE. This CDR3 contains 14 residues. The DNA of the CDR3 is TGTGCCAGCAGCGTTGGGACAGGGGCCTACGAGCAGTACTTC. Residues: CASSVGTGAYEQYF.